Below are 10 T cell receptor beta chains sequenced from a single sample in a study of cytomegalovirus exposure and HLA in healthy donors. The PCR used 60 Vbeta and 13 Jbeta primers. The method was immunoSEQ multiplex PCR; TCRdb's version includes in-frame clones alone and lacks a portion of them. The repertoire has about 250,000 clones, 75% to 90% of them found once; the top ten carry 0.3%. The specimen was PBMCs. All receptors derive from a girl aged 2 to 10 in good health and CMV-seronegative.

The gene calls are TRBV28 and TRBJ2-7; D perhaps matches TRBD1 (5 bases). CDR1 MDHEN and CDR2 SYDVKM come from the germline V gene. V lost 4 bases and J 3 bases, leaving 10 bases between the germline ends. This CDR3 region has 13 residues. CDR3: CASSSLDSYEQYF. DNA of the CDR3: TGTGCCAGCAGTTCATTAGACAGCTACGAGCAGTACTTC.

The V and J genes are TRBV5-5 and TRBJ1-1; D is undetermined. CDR3 length equals 17 residues. Trimming pared 0 bases from V and 0 bases from J, leaving 15 bases between. Per germline, CDR1 SGHKS and CDR2 YYEKEE (reference sequence). The CDR3 DNA reads TGTGCCAGCAGCTTGGCCATGACTTATATCATGAACACTGAAGCTTTCTTT. This translates into CASSLAMTYIMNTEAFF.

This sequence joins TRBV6-1 and TRBJ1-1; D uncertain. CDR3 length equals 13 residues. Germline V lookup: CDR1 MNHNS, CDR2 SASEGT. Trimming removed 6 bases at V and 3 bases at J, with 11 bases between. DNA of the CDR3: TGTGCCAGCAGGGGCGCGTTGTACACTGAAGCTTTCTTT. Protein product: CASRGALYTEAFF.

The chain recombines TRBV5-1 with TRBJ2-1; 11 positions agree with TRBD2. The V and J ends lost 1 base and 8 bases, in that order; junction bases with no gene match: 11. The CDR3 sequence is 17 residues long. CDR1 is SGHRS, CDR2 YFSETQ, per germline. CDR3 region: CASSLLARLAGTDEQFF. DNA for the CDR3: TGCGCCAGCAGCTTGCTAGCGAGACTAGCGGGAACCGATGAGCAGTTCTTC.

The rearrangement links TRBV7-8 to TRBJ1-5; 7 nucleotides match TRBD1. The germline V gene encodes CDR1 SGHVS and CDR2 FQNEAQ. Trimming at V came to 5 bases and at J to 1 base, leaving 5 bases not matched to a gene. The length of the CDR3 is 15 residues. The CDR3 DNA follows: TGTGCCAGCAGCCCGAACAGGGGAAGCAATCAGCCCCAGCATTTT. Amino acids: CASSPNRGSNQPQHF.

The J gene is TRBJ2-3, the V gene TRBV13; 10 bases match TRBD2. CDR3 length: 12 residues. V shed 6 bases and J 13 bases; nucleotides not matched to a gene: 7. The germline V gene has CDR1 PRHDT and CDR2 FYEKMQ (reference sequence). The CDR3 DNA reads TGTGCCAGCAGTAGCGGGGGGATGTTTAAGTATTTT. It encodes CASSSGGMFKYF.

This clone was seen just once. The CDR3: CASSPTTGWGTEAFF. CDR3 DNA sequence: TGTGCCAGCAGTCCCACGACAGGCTGGGGCACTGAAGCTTTCTTT. The chain is built from TRBV28 and TRBJ1-1, with D perhaps TRBD1 (6 bases). The CDR3 is made up of 15 amino acids. V shed 5 bases and J shed 4 bases, with 17 bases lying between them. Germline V lookup: CDR1 MDHEN, CDR2 SYDVKM.

In this sample, this clone turned up once. V usage is TRBV13 and J usage is TRBJ2-1; the D gene is possibly TRBD1 (7 bases). Germline CDR1 and CDR2: PRHDT and FYEKMQ (reference sequence). The V and J ends lost 10 bases and 9 bases respectively, with 19 bases between them. The CDR3 sequence is 13 residues long. The chain's CDR3 is CATAEQGEVEQFF. The CDR3 DNA reads as TGTGCCACCGCGGAGCAGGGGGAGGTTGAGCAGTTCTTC.

The chain carries TRBV5-6 and TRBJ1-5, with TRBD1 matching over 8 bases. CDR3 length: 19 amino acids. Germline CDR1 reads SGHDT; CDR2 reads YYEEEE. J gave up 0 bases and V 4 bases, and 15 bases lay outside the gene matches. Here the CDR3 DNA reads TGTGCCAGCAGCGCCCTAGGACAGGGCGGAGAATATAGCAATCAGCCCCAGCATTTT. Translation: CASSALGQGGEYSNQPQHF. Filled out from reference TRBV5-6 and TRBJ1-5, the complete variable domain reads DAGVTQSPTHLIKTRGQQVTLRCSPKSGHDTVSWYQQALGQGPQFIFQYYEEEERQRGNFPDRFSGHQFPNYSSELNVNALLLGDSALYLCASSALGQGGEYSNQPQHFGDGTRLSIL.

The rearrangement joins TRBV7-9 to TRBJ2-1; TRBD2 might be the D (6 bases). The CDR3 extends over 17 amino acids. The germline V gene has CDR1 SEHNR and CDR2 FQNEAQ (reference sequence). Trimming cost V 0 bases and J 0 bases, with 12 bases left between them. The CDR3 here is CASSLAQRVSSYNEQFF. The CDR3 DNA reads TGTGCCAGCAGCTTAGCCCAGCGGGTAAGCTCCTACAATGAGCAGTTCTTC.